This TCR beta chain was obtained from a study of shared clonotypes between healthy human individuals. At deep level, the assay was performed. The table came from immunoSEQ multiplex PCR; TCRdb's copy has only in-frame clones and leaves some out. The table includes some 2.4 million clones, more than 85% detected once. General study results and limits: Even with large depth, rarefaction showed that sorted-subset sequencing was incomplete. Relative to clonotypes present in all four donors, those not shared had lower generation probabilities. Among donors, the sharing of clonotypes was expected to be influenced by sequencing depth.

Trimming took off 0 bases at V and 2 bases at J, with 9 bases between the two ends. There are 14 residues in the CDR3. Germline-derived CDR1 and CDR2 are SGHRS and YFSETQ. To note about this clone: Antigen: not known. In the same sample, other DNA sequences code for this CDR3.

What was sequenced was naive CD4+ T cells from PBMCs. As to subset: CD45RA+ positively selected. The TCR originated in a man aged 18-30 years in good health. Some clones in this sample may be carry-over from other donors' samples. This chain uses TRBV5-1 with TRBJ2-7; D unclear. This chain's CDR3 is CASSLEGSAYEQYF. The CDR3 bases are TGCGCCAGCAGCTTGGAGGGATCCGCCTACGAGCAGTACTTC.